The clone carrying this T cell receptor beta chain was picked up one time. The germline V gene encodes CDR1 KGHDR and CDR2 SFDVKD. V was shortened by 4 bases and J by 4 bases, with 9 bases between the two germline ends. CDR3 length equals 13 residues. The sample is drawn from a study of control samples from healthy donors and cancer patients. Sequencing was performed with immunoSEQ multiplex PCR; in TCRdb, only in-frame clones are kept and a portion is missing. This table holds 130,000 or so clones, 85% to 95% found once. This TCR was sampled from a man in his forties in good health. The sample taken for sequencing was blood. The V gene is TRBV24-1, the J gene TRBJ1-2; D uncertain. This chain's CDR3 is CATSDPTTYGYTF. The CDR3 nucleotides read TGTGCCACCAGTGACCCGACAACCTATGGCTACACCTTC.